This is a list of T cell receptor beta chains from one sample in a study of cytomegalovirus exposure and HLA in healthy donors. The repertoire was sequenced with immunoSEQ multiplex PCR; TCRdb's copy has only in-frame clones and lacks some. This table holds fewer than 200,000 clones. Sequencing input: PBMCs. These receptors originate from a man younger than 45 in good health and CMV-seronegative. Both conserved end residues are part of each CDR3. The order of the fields is CDR3 protein, CDR3 DNA, V gene, J gene, D gene. A D gene is named only where the DNA matches it firmly.

CASSPETGGETQYF,TGCGCCAGCAGCCCGGAGACCGGGGGTGAGACCCAGTACTTC,TRBV5-1,TRBJ2-5,.
CTSSQDYTESYEQYF,TGCACCAGCAGCCAAGATTACACCGAATCCTACGAGCAGTACTTC,TRBV4-1,TRBJ2-7,.
CASSEPVLTGIYGYTF,TGCGCCAGCAGCGAACCCGTACTAACAGGAATCTATGGCTACACCTTC,TRBV5-1,TRBJ1-2,.
CASSYGTGANYGYTF,TGTGCCAGTAGTTACGGGACAGGCGCAAACTATGGCTACACCTTC,TRBV19,TRBJ1-2,TRBD1
CASSYDGTGGQPQHF,TGTGCCAGCAGTTACGATGGGACAGGGGGACAGCCCCAGCATTTT,TRBV6-5,TRBJ1-5,TRBD1
CASSELVANYGYTF,TGTGCCAGCAGTGAACTCGTAGCTAACTATGGCTACACCTTC,TRBV2,TRBJ1-2,.
CASSLGGTYYGYTF,TGTGCCAGCAGTTTAGGGGGCACTTACTATGGCTACACCTTC,TRBV6-5,TRBJ1-2,TRBD1
CASKGLADSYEQYF,TGTGCCAGCAAAGGCCTAGCGGATTCCTACGAGCAGTACTTC,TRBV2,TRBJ2-7,TRBD2
CASSVGLAIYEQYF,TGTGCCAGCAGCGTGGGACTAGCGATATACGAGCAGTACTTC,TRBV9,TRBJ2-7,TRBD2
CASIIAGACTDTQYF,TGTGCCAGCATTATAGCGGGGGCCTGCACAGATACGCAGTATTTT,TRBV7-7,TRBJ2-3,TRBD2
CASSYGGPSNQPQHF,TGTGCCAGCAGTTACGGGGGCCCTAGCAATCAGCCCCAGCATTTT,TRBV6-5,TRBJ1-5,.
CASSPPARVGYTF,TGTGCCAGCAGCCCACCGGCCCGGGTAGGCTACACCTTC,TRBV7-8,TRBJ1-2,.
CASKLRSRSSPLHF,TGCGCCAGCAAGTTGCGGTCGAGGTCTTCACCCCTCCACTTT,TRBV10-2,TRBJ1-6,.
CASSPQGKTEAFF,TGTGCCAGCTCACCACAGGGGAAAACTGAAGCTTTCTTT,TRBV18,TRBJ1-1,.
CASSRDSSGNTIYF,TGTGCCAGCAGCCGGGACAGCTCTGGAAACACCATATATTTT,TRBV4-2,TRBJ1-3,TRBD1
CASSLERGMNTEAFF,TGCGCCAGCAGCTTGGAGCGGGGAATGAACACTGAAGCTTTCTTT,TRBV5-1,TRBJ1-1,.
CASSGSTTGIPYNEQFF,TGCGCCAGCAGCGGATCGACTACAGGGATCCCCTACAATGAGCAGTTCTTC,TRBV10-1,TRBJ2-1,.
CAISPQAGGGSRINNEQFF,TGTGCCATCAGTCCACAAGCGGGAGGTGGCTCGAGAATCAACAATGAGCAGTTCTTC,TRBV10-3,TRBJ2-1,TRBD2
CASSLASTGVGYEQYF,TGTGCCAGCAGCTTAGCGTCGACAGGGGTTGGCTACGAGCAGTACTTC,TRBV11-1,TRBJ2-7,TRBD1
CASSLAFAGTSGTYEQYF,TGCGCCAGCAGCTTGGCCTTCGCCGGGACTAGCGGGACGTACGAGCAGTACTTC,TRBV5-1,TRBJ2-7,TRBD2
CASSSDSKYYEQYF,TGTGCCAGCAGTTCGGACAGTAAATACTACGAGCAGTACTTC,TRBV27,TRBJ2-7,.
CASGIGQVNTEAFF,TGTGCCAGCGGTATAGGACAGGTGAACACTGAAGCTTTCTTT,TRBV19,TRBJ1-1,TRBD1
CASSSERGTHQPQHF,TGTGCCAGCAGCTCCGAGAGGGGGACACATCAGCCCCAGCATTTT,TRBV6-5,TRBJ1-5,.
CASSLDGHAGNTIYF,TGTGCCAGCAGCTTAGATGGACATGCTGGAAACACCATATATTTT,TRBV7-7,TRBJ1-3,.
CASSQQGTVGSPLHF,TGCGCCAGCAGCCAACAGGGGACAGTAGGTTCACCCCTCCACTTT,TRBV4-1,TRBJ1-6,TRBD1
CASSQLGGGIQETQYF,TGCGCCAGCAGCCAACTGGGAGGGGGGATCCAAGAGACCCAGTACTTC,TRBV4-3,TRBJ2-5,.
CASSLAGASGDYNEQFF,TGTGCCAGCAGCTTGGCAGGTGCTAGCGGGGACTACAATGAGCAGTTCTTC,TRBV5-5,TRBJ2-1,TRBD2
CASSLSHFSNQPQHF,TGTGCCAGCAGTTTAAGTCACTTCAGCAATCAGCCCCAGCATTTT,TRBV27,TRBJ1-5,.
CAWRGLAGTYYEQYF,TGTGCCTGGAGGGGACTAGCGGGGACATACTACGAGCAGTACTTC,TRBV30,TRBJ2-7,TRBD2
CASSYLGGGGYEQYF,TGTGCCAGCAGTTACTTGGGCGGGGGGGGCTACGAGCAGTACTTC,TRBV6-5,TRBJ2-7,TRBD2
CASSVGQSTDTQYF,TGTGCCAGCAGCGTGGGACAGAGCACAGATACGCAGTATTTT,TRBV11-1,TRBJ2-3,TRBD1
CSVAGQGVADTQYF,TGCAGCGTTGCCGGACAGGGAGTGGCAGATACGCAGTATTTT,TRBV29-1,TRBJ2-3,TRBD1
CASSIDGSLYNEQFF,TGTGCCAGTAGTATTGACGGGAGTTTGTACAATGAGCAGTTCTTC,TRBV19,TRBJ2-1,.
CASSPSPGQRHTEAFF,TGTGCCAGCAGTCCCTCGCCGGGACAGAGACACACTGAAGCTTTCTTT,TRBV27,TRBJ1-1,TRBD1
CASSFNYDTEAFF,TGTGCCAGCAGCTTTAATTATGACACTGAAGCTTTCTTT,TRBV5-8,TRBJ1-1,.
CASSLPGTGPHEQYF,TGTGCCAGCAGCTTGCCCGGGACAGGGCCCCACGAGCAGTACTTC,TRBV7-9,TRBJ2-7,TRBD1
CASSFGQGKVYEQYF,TGTGCCAGCAGCTTCGGACAGGGAAAAGTCTACGAGCAGTACTTC,TRBV11-2,TRBJ2-7,TRBD1
CASSLPRERATNEKLFF,TGTGCCAGCAGCTTACCCAGGGAGCGGGCAACTAATGAAAAACTGTTTTTT,TRBV11-2,TRBJ1-4,.
CASSPEVPWETQYF,TGTGCCAGCAGCCCCGAGGTCCCATGGGAGACCCAGTACTTC,TRBV7-2,TRBJ2-5,.
CASSRRTANSYEQYF,TGTGCCAGCAGCCGGCGGACTGCTAACTCCTACGAGCAGTACTTC,TRBV11-2,TRBJ2-7,.
CASSLEQAAVTGELFF,TGTGCCAGCAGCTTAGAACAGGCGGCGGTCACCGGGGAGCTGTTTTTT,TRBV7-8,TRBJ2-2,.
CASSRQLNTGELFF,TGTGCCAGCAGTAGACAGCTGAACACCGGGGAGCTGTTTTTT,TRBV11-3,TRBJ2-2,.
CASSLLPGQGNTEAFF,TGTGCCAGCAGCCTGCTACCGGGACAGGGGAACACTGAAGCTTTCTTT,TRBV6-4,TRBJ1-1,TRBD1
CASRPVTGGTEAFF,TGCGCCAGCAGACCTGTTACAGGGGGCACTGAAGCTTTCTTT,TRBV5-1,TRBJ1-1,TRBD1
CASSYGQGYEQYF,TGCGCCAGCAGCTATGGACAGGGCTACGAGCAGTACTTC,TRBV5-1,TRBJ2-7,TRBD1
CASSAYKDRGLQPQHF,TGTGCCAGCAGTGCTTATAAGGACAGGGGACTTCAGCCCCAGCATTTT,TRBV5-6,TRBJ1-5,TRBD1
CASSQGVDLARGGETQYF,TGCGCCAGCAGCCAAGGGGTAGACCTAGCGAGGGGGGGAGAGACCCAGTACTTC,TRBV5-1,TRBJ2-5,.
CASSPQGESAYEQYF,TGTGCCAGCTCACCACAGGGGGAGTCTGCCTACGAGCAGTACTTC,TRBV18,TRBJ2-7,.
CASSRPGIGGTEAFF,TGTGCCAGCAGCCGGCCCGGGATCGGGGGCACTGAAGCTTTCTTT,TRBV6-5,TRBJ1-1,.
CASSSQGQHQPQHF,TGTGCCAGCAGTAGCCAAGGACAGCATCAGCCCCAGCATTTT,TRBV2,TRBJ1-5,.
CASSLGLQGAKYSNEQFF,TGCGCCAGCAGCTTGGGGCTACAGGGGGCGAAGTATTCCAATGAGCAGTTCTTC,TRBV5-1,TRBJ2-1,TRBD1
CASSPPRQEVGYGYTF,TGTGCCAGCTCACCCCCGAGACAGGAGGTGGGCTATGGCTACACCTTC,TRBV18,TRBJ1-2,.
CASSWGLGYTF,TGTGCCAGTAGTTGGGGGCTGGGCTACACCTTC,TRBV19,TRBJ1-2,.